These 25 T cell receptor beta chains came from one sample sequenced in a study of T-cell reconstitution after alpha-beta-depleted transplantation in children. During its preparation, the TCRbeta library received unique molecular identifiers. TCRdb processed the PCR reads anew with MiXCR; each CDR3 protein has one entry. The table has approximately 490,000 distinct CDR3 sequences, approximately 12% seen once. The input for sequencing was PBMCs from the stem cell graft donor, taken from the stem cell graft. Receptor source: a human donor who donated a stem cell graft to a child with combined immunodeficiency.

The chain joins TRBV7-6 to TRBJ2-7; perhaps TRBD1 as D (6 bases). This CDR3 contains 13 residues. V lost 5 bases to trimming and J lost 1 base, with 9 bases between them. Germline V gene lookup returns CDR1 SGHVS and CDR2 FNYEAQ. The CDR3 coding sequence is TGTGCCAGCAGCAATGGACAGTCCTACGAGCAGTACTTC. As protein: CASSNGQSYEQYF. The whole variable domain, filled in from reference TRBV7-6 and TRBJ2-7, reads GAGVSQSPRYKVTKRGQDVALRCDPISGHVSLYWYRQALGQGPEFLTYFNYEAQQDKSGLPNDRFSAERPEGSISTLTIQRTEQRDSAMYRCASSNGQSYEQYFGPGTRLTVT.

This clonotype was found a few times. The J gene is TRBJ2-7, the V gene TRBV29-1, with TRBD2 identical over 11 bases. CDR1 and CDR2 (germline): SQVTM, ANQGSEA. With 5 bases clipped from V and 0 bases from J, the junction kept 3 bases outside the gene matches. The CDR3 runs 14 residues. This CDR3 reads CSVRLAGISYEQYF. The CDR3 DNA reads TGCAGCGTTAGACTAGCGGGGATCTCCTACGAGCAGTACTTC.

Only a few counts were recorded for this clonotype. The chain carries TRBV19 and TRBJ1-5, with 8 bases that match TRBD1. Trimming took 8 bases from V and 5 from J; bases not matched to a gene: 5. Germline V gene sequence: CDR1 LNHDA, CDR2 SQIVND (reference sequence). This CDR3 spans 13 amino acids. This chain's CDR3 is CASSDRVDQPQHF. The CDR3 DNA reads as TGTGCCAGTTCGGACAGGGTGGATCAGCCCCAGCATTTT.

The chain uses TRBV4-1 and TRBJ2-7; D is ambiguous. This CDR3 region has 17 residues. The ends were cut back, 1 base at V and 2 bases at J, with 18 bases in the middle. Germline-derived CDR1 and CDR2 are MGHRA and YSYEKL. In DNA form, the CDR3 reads TGCGCCAGCAGCCAAGTTCATGGCCAGCAGTCAACCTACGAGCAGTACTTC. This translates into CASSQVHGQQSTYEQYF.

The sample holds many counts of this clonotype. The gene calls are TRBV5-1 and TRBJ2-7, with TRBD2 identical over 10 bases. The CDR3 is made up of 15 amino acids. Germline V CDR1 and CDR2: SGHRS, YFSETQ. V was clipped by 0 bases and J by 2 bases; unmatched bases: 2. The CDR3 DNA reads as TGCGCCAGCAGCTTGGGGACTAGCGGCCCCTACGAGCAGTACTTC. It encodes CASSLGTSGPYEQYF.

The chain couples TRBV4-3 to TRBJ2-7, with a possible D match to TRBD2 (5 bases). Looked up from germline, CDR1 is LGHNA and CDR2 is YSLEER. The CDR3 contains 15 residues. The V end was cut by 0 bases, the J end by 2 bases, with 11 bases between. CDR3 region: CASSQDRTSTYEQYF. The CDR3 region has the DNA TGCGCCAGCAGCCAAGACAGGACTTCCACCTACGAGCAGTACTTC.

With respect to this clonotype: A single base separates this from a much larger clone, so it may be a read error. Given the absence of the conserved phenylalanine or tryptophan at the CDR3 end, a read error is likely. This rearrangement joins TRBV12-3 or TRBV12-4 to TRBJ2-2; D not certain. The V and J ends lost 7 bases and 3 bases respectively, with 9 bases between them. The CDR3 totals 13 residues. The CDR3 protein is CASTQSYTGELFC. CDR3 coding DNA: TGTGCCAGCACCCAGAGCTACACCGGGGAGCTGTTTTGT.

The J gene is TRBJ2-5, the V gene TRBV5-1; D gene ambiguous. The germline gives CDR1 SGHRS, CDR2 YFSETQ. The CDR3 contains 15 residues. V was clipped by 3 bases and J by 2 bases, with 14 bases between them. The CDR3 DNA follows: TGCGCCAGCAGCTCCACCTCGGCAGAGCAAGAGACCCAGTACTTC. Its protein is CASSSTSAEQETQYF.

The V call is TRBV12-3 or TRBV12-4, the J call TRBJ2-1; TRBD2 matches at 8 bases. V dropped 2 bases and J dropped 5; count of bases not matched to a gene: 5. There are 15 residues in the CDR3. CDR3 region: CASSLRGGINNEQFF. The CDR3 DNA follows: TGTGCCAGCAGTTTACGCGGGGGGATTAACAATGAGCAGTTCTTC.

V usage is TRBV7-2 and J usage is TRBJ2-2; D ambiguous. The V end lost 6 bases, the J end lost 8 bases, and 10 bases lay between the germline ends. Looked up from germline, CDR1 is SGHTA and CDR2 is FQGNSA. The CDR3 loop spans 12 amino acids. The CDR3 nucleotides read TGTGCCAGCAGGACAACTCCAGGGGAGCTGTTTTTT. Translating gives CASRTTPGELFF.

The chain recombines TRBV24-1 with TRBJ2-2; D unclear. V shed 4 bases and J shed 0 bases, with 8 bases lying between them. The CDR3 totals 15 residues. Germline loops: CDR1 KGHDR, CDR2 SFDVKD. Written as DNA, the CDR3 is TGTGCCACCAGTGAGCCCAGAGCGAACACCGGGGAGCTGTTTTTT. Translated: CATSEPRANTGELFF.

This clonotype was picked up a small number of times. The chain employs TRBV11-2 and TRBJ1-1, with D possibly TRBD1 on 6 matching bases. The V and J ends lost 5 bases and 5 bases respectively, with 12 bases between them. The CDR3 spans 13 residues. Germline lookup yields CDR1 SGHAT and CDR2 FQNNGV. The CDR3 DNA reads TGTGCCAGCAGCCTCTCCGGACAGACTGAAGCTTTCTTT. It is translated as CASSLSGQTEAFF.

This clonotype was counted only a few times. The CDR3 loop reads CASSPGWADTQYF. The CDR3, as DNA: TGTGCCAGCAGTCCTGGATGGGCAGATACGCAGTATTTT. This chain connects TRBV6-1 to TRBJ2-3; D gene ambiguous. Trimming removed 5 bases from V and 4 bases from J, with 10 bases in between. CDR1 and CDR2 (germline): MNHNS, SASEGT. This CDR3 comprises 13 residues.

CDR3 nucleotide sequence: TGCAGTGCTAGGAGGGGGCTGCTTAGCACAGATACGCAGTATTTT. Protein sequence: CSARRGLLSTDTQYF. The rearrangement uses TRBV20-1 and TRBJ2-3; TRBD1 matches at 7 bases. Germline V gene sequence: CDR1 DFQATT, CDR2 SNEGSKA (reference sequence). V was pared by 3 bases and J by 0 bases, with 6 bases of the junction left unmatched. The CDR3 has 15 amino acids.

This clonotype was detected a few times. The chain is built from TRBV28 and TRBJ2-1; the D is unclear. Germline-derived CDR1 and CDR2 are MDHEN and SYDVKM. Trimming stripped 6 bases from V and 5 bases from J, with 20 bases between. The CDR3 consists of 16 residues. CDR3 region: CASSPRPFYGHNEQFF. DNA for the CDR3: TGTGCCAGCAGCCCCAGACCCTTCTATGGTCACAATGAGCAGTTCTTC.

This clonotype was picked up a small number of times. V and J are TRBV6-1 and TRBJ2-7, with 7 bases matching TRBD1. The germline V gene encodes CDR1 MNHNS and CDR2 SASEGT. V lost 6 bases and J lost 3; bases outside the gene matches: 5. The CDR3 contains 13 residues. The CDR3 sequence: CASRIDRDYEQYF. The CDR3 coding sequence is TGTGCCAGCAGAATCGACAGGGACTACGAGCAGTACTTC.

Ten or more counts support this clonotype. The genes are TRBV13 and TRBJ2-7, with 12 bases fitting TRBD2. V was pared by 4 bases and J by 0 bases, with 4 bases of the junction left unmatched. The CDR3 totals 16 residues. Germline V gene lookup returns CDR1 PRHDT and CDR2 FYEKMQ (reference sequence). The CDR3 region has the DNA TGTGCCAGCAGCTCCGGACTAGCGGGGAACTCCTACGAGCAGTACTTC. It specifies CASSSGLAGNSYEQYF.

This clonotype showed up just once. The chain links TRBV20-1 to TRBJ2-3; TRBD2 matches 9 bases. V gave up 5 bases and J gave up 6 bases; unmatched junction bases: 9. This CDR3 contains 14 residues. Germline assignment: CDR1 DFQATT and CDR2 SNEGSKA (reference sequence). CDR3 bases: TGCAGTGCTCAGAGGCCCCTAGCGGGGGATACGCAGTATTTT. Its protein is CSAQRPLAGDTQYF.

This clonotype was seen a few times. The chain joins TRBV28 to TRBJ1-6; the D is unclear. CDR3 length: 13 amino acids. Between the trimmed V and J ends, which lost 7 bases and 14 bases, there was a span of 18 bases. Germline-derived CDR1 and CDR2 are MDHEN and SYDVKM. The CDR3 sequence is CASIEFLGVALHF. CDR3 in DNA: TGTGCCAGCATTGAGTTTCTGGGTGTCGCCCTCCACTTT.

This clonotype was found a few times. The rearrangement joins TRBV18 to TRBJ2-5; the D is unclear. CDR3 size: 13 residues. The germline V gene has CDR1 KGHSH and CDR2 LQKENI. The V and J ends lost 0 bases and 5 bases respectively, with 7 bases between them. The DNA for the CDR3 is TGTGCCAGCTCACCACCGGTGATCGAGACCCAGTACTTC. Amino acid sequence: CASSPPVIETQYF. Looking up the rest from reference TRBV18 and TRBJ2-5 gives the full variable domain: NAGVMQNPRHLVRRRGQEARLRCSPMKGHSHVYWYRQLPEEGLKFMVYLQKENIIDESGMPKERFSAEFPKEGPSILRIQQVVRGDSAAYFCASSPPVIETQYFGPGTRLLVL.

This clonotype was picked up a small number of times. The CDR3 sequence is CASSVAQGGTDTQYF. The CDR3 coding sequence is TGTGCCAGCAGCGTAGCTCAGGGTGGCACAGATACGCAGTATTTT. The chain uses TRBV9 and TRBJ2-3, with a possible D match to TRBD1 (5 bases). Trimming shortened V by 0 bases and J by 1 base, and 9 bases separated the two germline ends. Germline V lookup: CDR1 SGDLS, CDR2 YYNGEE. The CDR3 contains 15 residues.

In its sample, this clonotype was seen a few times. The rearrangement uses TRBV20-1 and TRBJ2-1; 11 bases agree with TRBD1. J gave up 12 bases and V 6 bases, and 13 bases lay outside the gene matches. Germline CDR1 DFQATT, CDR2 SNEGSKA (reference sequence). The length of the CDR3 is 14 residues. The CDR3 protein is CSALPGQGGTGQFF. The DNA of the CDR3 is TGCAGTGCCCTGCCGGGACAGGGGGGGACGGGGCAGTTCTTC.

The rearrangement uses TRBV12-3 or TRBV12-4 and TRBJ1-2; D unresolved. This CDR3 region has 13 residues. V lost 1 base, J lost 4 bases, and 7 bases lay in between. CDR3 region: CASSLGPTYGYTF. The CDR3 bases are TGTGCCAGCAGTTTAGGCCCGACCTATGGCTACACCTTC.

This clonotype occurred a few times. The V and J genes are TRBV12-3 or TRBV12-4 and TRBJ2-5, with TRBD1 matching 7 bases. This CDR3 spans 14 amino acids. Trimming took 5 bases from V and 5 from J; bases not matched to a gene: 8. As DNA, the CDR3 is TGTGCCAGCAGTAGACAGGGATCTGGGGAGACCCAGTACTTC. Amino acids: CASSRQGSGETQYF.

The CDR3 DNA follows: TGTGCCAGCAGACGAGGCGGAACAGGGGGCGGGGAGCAGTTCTTC. It encodes CASRRGGTGGGEQFF. The chain is built from TRBV5-5 and TRBJ2-1; 9 bases align to TRBD1. The CDR3 has 15 residues. J was trimmed by 10 bases and V by 5 bases; bases with no gene match: 13. CDR1 is SGHKS, CDR2 YYEKEE, per germline (reference sequence).